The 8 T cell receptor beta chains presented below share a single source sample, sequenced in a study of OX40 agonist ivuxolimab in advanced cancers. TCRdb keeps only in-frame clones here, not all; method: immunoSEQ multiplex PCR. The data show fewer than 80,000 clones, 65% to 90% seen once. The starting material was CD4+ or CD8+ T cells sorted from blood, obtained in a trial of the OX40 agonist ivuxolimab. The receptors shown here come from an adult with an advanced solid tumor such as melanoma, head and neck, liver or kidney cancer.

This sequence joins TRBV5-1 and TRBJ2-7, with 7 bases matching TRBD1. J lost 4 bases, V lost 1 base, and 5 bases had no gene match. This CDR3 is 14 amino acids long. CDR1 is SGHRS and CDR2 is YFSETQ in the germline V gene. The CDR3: CASSLTGVGYEQYF. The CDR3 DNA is TGCGCCAGCAGCTTGACAGGGGTAGGGTACGAGCAGTACTTC. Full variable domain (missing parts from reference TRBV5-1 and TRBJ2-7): KAGVTQTPRYLIKTRGQQVTLSCSPISGHRSVSWYQQTPGQGLQFLFEYFSETQRNKGNFPGRFSGRQFSNSRSEMNVSTLELGDSALYLCASSLTGVGYEQYFGPGTRLTVT.

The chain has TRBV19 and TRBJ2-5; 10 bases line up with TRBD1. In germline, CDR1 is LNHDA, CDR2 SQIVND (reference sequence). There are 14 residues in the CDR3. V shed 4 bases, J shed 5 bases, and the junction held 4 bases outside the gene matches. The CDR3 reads CASSRGQGWETQYF. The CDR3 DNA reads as TGTGCCAGTAGTAGGGGACAGGGGTGGGAGACCCAGTACTTC.

The CDR3 region is CASSQQPQTGSYGTTGELFF. CDR3 DNA sequence: TGCGCCAGCAGCCAACAACCCCAGACAGGGAGTTACGGGACCACCGGGGAGCTGTTTTTT. The chain is built from TRBV4-3 and TRBJ2-2; TRBD1 agrees at 7 bases. The CDR3 runs to 20 residues. Germline lookup yields CDR1 LGHNA and CDR2 YSLEER. V lost 2 bases, J lost 4 bases, and 19 bases stayed unmatched.

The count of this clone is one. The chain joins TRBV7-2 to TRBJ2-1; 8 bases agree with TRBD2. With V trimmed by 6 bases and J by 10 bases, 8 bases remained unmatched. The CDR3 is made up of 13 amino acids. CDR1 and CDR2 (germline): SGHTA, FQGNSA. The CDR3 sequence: CASRFAGGYEQFF. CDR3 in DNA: TGTGCCAGCAGATTCGCGGGGGGCTACGAGCAGTTCTTC.

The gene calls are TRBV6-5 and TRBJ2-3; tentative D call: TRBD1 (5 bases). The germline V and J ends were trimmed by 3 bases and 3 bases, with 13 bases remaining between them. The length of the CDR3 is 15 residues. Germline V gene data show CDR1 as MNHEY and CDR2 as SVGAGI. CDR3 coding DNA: TGTGCCAGCAGTTATAGGGGATTAAAAACAGATACGCAGTATTTT. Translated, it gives CASSYRGLKTDTQYF.

The CDR3 sequence: CASSLAGVETQYF. In nucleotides, the CDR3 is TGTGCCAGCAGCTTAGCAGGGGTGGAGACCCAGTACTTC. The chain carries TRBV7-9 and TRBJ2-5; D is possibly TRBD1 (5 bases). Germline CDR1 is SEHNR and CDR2 is FQNEAQ (reference sequence). V lost 0 bases and J 5 bases, leaving 7 bases between the germline ends. The CDR3 extends over 13 amino acids.

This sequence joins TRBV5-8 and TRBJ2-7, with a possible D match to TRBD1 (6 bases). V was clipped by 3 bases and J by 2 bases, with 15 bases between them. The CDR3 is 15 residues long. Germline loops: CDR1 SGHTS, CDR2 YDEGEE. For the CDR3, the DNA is TGTGCCAGCAGCTCTGGGACAATCTCTACCTACGAGCAGTACTTC. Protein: CASSSGTISTYEQYF.

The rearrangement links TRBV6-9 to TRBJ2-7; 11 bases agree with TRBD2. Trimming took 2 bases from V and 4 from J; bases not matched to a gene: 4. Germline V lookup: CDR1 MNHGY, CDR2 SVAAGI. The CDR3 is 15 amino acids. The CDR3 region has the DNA TGTGCCAGCAGTTATGGTAGCGGGGGGGCTTACGAGCAGTACTTC. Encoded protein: CASSYGSGGAYEQYF.